This T cell receptor beta chain was sequenced for a study of T cell repertoires in cytomegalovirus infection. Study overall: Shared public TCR beta signatures pointed to both CMV infection and a matching HLA type.

The CDR3 contains 15 residues. The J segment lost 7 bases and the V segment lost 5 bases, leaving 10 bases of the junction unmatched. Germline CDR1 reads SGHTA; CDR2 reads FQGNSA. This clonotype has more than one count but fewer than ten. Using its own MiXCR run on the reads, TCRdb lists one record per CDR3 protein. The table has 400,000 or so distinct CDR3 sequences, over 15% seen once. The sequence came from a human donor in good health (CMV status not recorded). Some clones in this sample may be carry-over from other donors' samples. The sample taken for sequencing was PBMCs. The chain uses TRBV7-2 and TRBJ2-7; 11 positions match TRBD2. The CDR3: CASSRPTSGKREQYF. CDR3 coding DNA: TGTGCCAGCAGCCGACCGACTAGCGGGAAGAGAGAGCAGTACTTC. Filled out from reference TRBV7-2 and TRBJ2-7, the complete variable domain reads GAGVSQSPSNKVTEKGKDVELRCDPISGHTALYWYRQSLGQGLEFLIYFQGNSAPDKSGLPSDRFSAERTGGSVSTLTIQRTQQEDSAVYLCASSRPTSGKREQYFGPGTRLTVT.